This T cell receptor beta chain is from a study of blood T cells in healthy people across ages. Broader study findings: No conclusive comparison of naive versus antigen-experienced cells was possible with unsorted PBMCs. From one million sequenced T cells, diversity estimates were lower bounds.

A second about 7 to 11 cycle PCR used barcoded and J-beta primers. TCRdb itself ran the 5' RACE reads through MiXCR, one entry per CDR3 protein. This table holds about 280,000 distinct CDR3 sequences, 27% found once. The CDR3 sequence is 15 residues long. V was trimmed by 0 bases and J by 4 bases, leaving 10 bases between them. Germline CDR1 and CDR2: LGHDT and YNNKEL (reference sequence). This clonotype came up a few times. Antigen specificity is unknown. There were healthy Caucasian individuals from Russia, aged roughly 6 to 100, serving as donors. The sample taken for sequencing was blood. The chain is built from TRBV3-1 and TRBJ2-4; a weak D match, TRBD1 (5 bases). The TCR comes from an older woman in good health. The CDR3 sequence: CASSQEAGMKNIQYF. CDR3 nucleotides: TGTGCCAGCAGCCAAGAGGCAGGGATGAAAAACATTCAGTACTTC.